This TCR beta chain was found in a study of blood T cell repertoires in COVID-19. Overall study: There were acute and convalescent COVID-19 samples, and they came from the United States, Italy and Spain.

The V gene's germline CDR1 is SEHNR and CDR2 FQNEAQ (reference sequence). The junction had 9 bases not matched to a gene; V was cut back by 1 base and J by 0 bases. The CDR3 extends over 18 amino acids. Authors' processing steps: Reference gene primer amplification yielded estimated nucleated cell counts. The repertoire was sequenced with immunoSEQ multiplex PCR; TCRdb's copy has only in-frame clones and lacks some. The V and J calls and clone size were taken over from that table, and D and trimming were inferred from the DNA. The sample yields 300,000 or so clones, about nine tenths seen once. This TCR was recovered from a man aged 50 to 60 with active or convalescent COVID-19. This chain links TRBV7-9 with TRBJ1-3; 7 nucleotides agree with TRBD1. The sequencing sample was made of peripheral blood. This CDR3 reads CASSLEEGTDYSGNTIYF. For the CDR3, the DNA is TGTGCCAGCAGCTTAGAGGAGGGGACAGATTACTCTGGAAACACCATATATTTT.